This T cell receptor beta chain is drawn from a study of Ad26.COV2.S vaccination and SARS-CoV-2 variants (dated by TCRdb to 2020 to 2022). For the study in its entirety: TCRbeta repertoire sequencing was used to assess the specificity and breadth of SARS-CoV-2-reactive T cell receptors after Ad26.COV2.S vaccination. The TCR-sequenced set comprised approximately 32 samples: 19 Ad26.COV2.S vaccine recipients, 5 placebo recipients and 8 SARS-CoV-2 convalescent individuals.

Unmatched junction bases come to 5, with V trimmed by 2 bases and J by 5 bases. Spanning cysteine to phenylalanine, the CDR3 consists of 14 amino acids. The entry retains the CDR3 DNA only, 42 bases that are in frame from base 1. Looking up the germline V gene (reference sequence) yields CDR1 SEHNR and CDR2 FQNEAQ. The sample's time point label is to be understood as: individuals recovered from natural SARS-CoV-2 infection. Concerning this clone itself: Its antigen is still unknown. The input lacks base qualities; no much larger clone sits a single base away.

Study-wide conclusions, independent of this receptor: Vaccine and placebo recipients had similar non-spike TCR breadth, a finding consistent with the vaccine containing only spike. It was noted by the authors that total T cell responses may have been underestimated by the TCR breadth and depth analyses. After vaccination, substantial breadth of spike-specific CD8+ and CD4+ T cell responses was reported. Higher spike-specific TCR breadth was observed in Ad26.COV2.S recipients than in placebo recipients (P = 0.0014).

The immunoSEQ Assay was used to sequence TCRbeta CDR3 regions. After extraction, genomic DNA underwent amplification by bias-controlled multiplex PCR, followed by high-throughput sequencing. The authors processed their data as follows. To quantify the absolute abundance of each unique TCRbeta CDR3 region, sequences were collapsed and filtered. T cell fraction was estimated by normalization of TCRbeta template counts to usable DNA, with usable DNA being measured through amplification of reference genes present in all nucleated cells. Repertoire TCRs were annotated as SARS-CoV-2-specific when V gene, CDR3 amino acid sequence and J gene were exactly matched to a known reactive TCR set. The reference SARS-CoV-2 TCR set came from MIRA and was filtered for enrichment in COVID-19-positive ImmuneCODE repertoires, removing public or cross-reactive TCRs. Using the MIRA antigens, annotated TCRs were further analysed by specific ORF or by position within an ORF. Depth was the summed frequency of annotated unique rearrangements, while breadth was defined as annotated unique rearrangements over total unique productive rearrangements. Two-sided Wilcoxon rank-sum tests were used to compare TCR breadth between groups. TCRdb provides this immuneACCESS table in a form limited to in-frame rearrangements. Some clones are lacking; in checked studies, under half of them reflect an unresolved V gene, and why the rest are absent is not known. V, J and clone size are taken as reported in that table, and D and trimming were inferred from the DNA itself. The sample profile shows 150,000 to 200,000 clones; around 90% of them were found once. The top ten hold more than 4.5% of the sample.

Sequencing was performed on peripheral blood, taken after recovery from COVID-19. The source of this sequence is a human donor who had recovered from COVID-19. The rearrangement joined TRBV7-9 to TRBJ2-5; 7 bases in the junction line up with TRBD2. Here the CDR3 is given as CASSLFGGGETQYF. The DNA sequence is as follows: TGTGCCAGCAGCTTATTTGGGGGAGGGGAGACCCAGTACTTC.